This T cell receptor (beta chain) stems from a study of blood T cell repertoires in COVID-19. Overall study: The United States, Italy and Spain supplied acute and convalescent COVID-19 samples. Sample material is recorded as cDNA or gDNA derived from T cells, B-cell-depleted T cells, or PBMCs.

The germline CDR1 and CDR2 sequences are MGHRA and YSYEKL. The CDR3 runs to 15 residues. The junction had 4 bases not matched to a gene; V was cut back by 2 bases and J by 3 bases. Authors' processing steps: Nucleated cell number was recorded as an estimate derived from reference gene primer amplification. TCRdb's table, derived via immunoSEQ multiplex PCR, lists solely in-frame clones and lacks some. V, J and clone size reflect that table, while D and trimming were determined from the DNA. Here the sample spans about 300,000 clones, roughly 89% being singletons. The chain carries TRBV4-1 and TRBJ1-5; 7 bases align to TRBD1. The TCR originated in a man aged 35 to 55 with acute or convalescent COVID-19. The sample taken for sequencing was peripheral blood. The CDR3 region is CASSQRTGYNQPQHF. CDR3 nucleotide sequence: TGCGCCAGCAGCCAAAGGACAGGCTACAATCAGCCCCAGCATTTT.